This T cell receptor beta chain was profiled in a study of CD8+ T cells in alopecia areata. Study in general: The drug, oral tofacitinib, was given to treated patients at 5 to 10 mg twice daily. Tofacitinib dosing lasted 6 to 18 months, which was then followed by 6 months off drug. Patients given treatment had severity scored by the percentage of scalp area affected.

The CDR3 covers 13 residues. Looked up from germline, CDR1 is SGHTA and CDR2 is FQGNSA. Trimming pared 4 bases from V and 1 base from J, leaving 7 bases between. Once RNA had been extracted, it was reverse transcribed into cDNA to act as the sequencing template. Clones were sequenced by immunoSEQ multiplex PCR, and TCRdb holds only the in-frame ones, with some missing. The sample contains about 2,100 clones, approximately 80% of which appear only once. As to this clone: Its antigen is unknown.

The sample's treatment: oral pan-JAK inhibitor, 5-10 mg twice daily. Specimens obtained from alopecia areata patients comprised lesional scalp punch biopsies and peripheral blood. Whole-study findings and limits: Tofacitinib significantly lowered scalp clonality and expanded CD8+ clones among the top 100.

The sample consisted of skin, taken at week 44, from a patient treated with tofacitinib. This rearrangement joins TRBV7-2 to TRBJ1-1; D may be TRBD1 (5 bases). The TCR sequence derives from a human donor with alopecia areata. Here the CDR3 DNA reads TGTGCCAGCAGCTCAGACAGGAACACTGAAGCTTTCTTT. Protein sequence: CASSSDRNTEAFF.